A single sample gave rise to the 4 T cell receptor beta chains below, sequenced in a study of blood T cell repertoires in COVID-19. Clones were read by immunoSEQ multiplex PCR, and TCRdb kept only the in-frame ones, dropping some. Counted here are over 140,000 clones, about four fifths occurring once; the ten biggest clones make up approximately 4%. Specimen: peripheral blood. The receptor set was obtained from a woman aged 60-70 years with acute or convalescent COVID-19.

V gene TRBV3-1 (or the pseudogene TRBV3-2) combines with J gene TRBJ2-1, with a weak D call TRBD1 (5 bases). This CDR3 has 18 residues. V lost 0 bases to trimming and J lost 1 base, with 16 bases between them. Germline V gene data show CDR1 as LGHDT and CDR2 as YNNKEL (reference sequence). The CDR3 DNA reads as TGTGCCAGCAGCCAAGATCCCGCAGGGCCCGGGTCCTACAATGAGCAGTTCTTC. It encodes CASSQDPAGPGSYNEQFF.

V gene TRBV7-7 combines with J gene TRBJ2-2, with D hard to call. Trimming stripped 3 bases from V and 4 bases from J, with 6 bases between. CDR1 is SSHAT and CDR2 is FNYEAQ in the germline V gene (reference sequence). This CDR3 region has 13 residues. CDR3 sequence (DNA): TGTGCCAGCAGCTTTCGAGCCACCGGGGAGCTGTTTTTT. The encoded protein is CASSFRATGELFF.

Here the CDR3 reads CAGGGLNSEQYF. Written as DNA, the CDR3 is TGTGCCGGAGGGGGCTTGAATAGCGAGCAGTACTTC. The chain couples TRBV10-3 to TRBJ2-7; a possible D gene is TRBD1 (7 bases). The ends were cut back, 11 bases at V and 6 bases at J, with 17 bases in the middle. The CDR3 is made up of 12 amino acids. Germline V gene data show CDR1 as ENHRY and CDR2 as SYGVKD.

The rearrangement uses TRBV7-4 and TRBJ1-5; tentatively, D is TRBD1 (6 bases). The length of the CDR3 is 15 residues. Trimming removed 1 base from V and 7 bases from J, with 14 bases in between. CDR1 SGHVT and CDR2 SQSDAQ come from the germline V gene. The CDR3 protein is CASSLGGRGGQPQHF. For the CDR3, the DNA is TGTGCCAGCAGCTTAGGTGGCAGGGGTGGCCAGCCCCAGCATTTT.